Reported below is one TCR beta chain. The antigen is undetermined. The data originate from a study of identical twins. Notes on the study in general: In beta out-of-frame sequences, the excess sharing between twins was weaker. Beta clonotypes that were abundant in cord blood contained fewer insertions, a pattern absent from memory repertoires.

Unique molecular identifiers were in the cDNA, with template-switch universal primer binding. MiXCR was run by TCRdb on the 5' RACE reads, yielding one entry per CDR3 protein. Of roughly 690,000 distinct CDR3 sequences listed, around 20% are singletons. The same sample was also used in a study of T cells expressing NK-cell markers. That paper adds: Seven HCMV-seropositive donors and one seronegative donor made up the eight sequenced donors.

This sequence originates from a woman between 18 and 29 years old in good health. Material: PBMCs.

This chain's CDR3 is CASRSSSGEASQYF. The CDR3 nucleotides are TGTGCCAGCAGGTCCTCTAGCGGGGAGGCGTCGCAGTATTTT. The V gene is TRBV6-5, the J gene TRBJ2-3; 9 nucleotides align to TRBD2. CDR1 is MNHEY, CDR2 SVGAGI, per germline. With 6 bases clipped from V and 10 bases from J, the junction kept 11 bases outside the gene matches. The CDR3 has 14 amino acids.